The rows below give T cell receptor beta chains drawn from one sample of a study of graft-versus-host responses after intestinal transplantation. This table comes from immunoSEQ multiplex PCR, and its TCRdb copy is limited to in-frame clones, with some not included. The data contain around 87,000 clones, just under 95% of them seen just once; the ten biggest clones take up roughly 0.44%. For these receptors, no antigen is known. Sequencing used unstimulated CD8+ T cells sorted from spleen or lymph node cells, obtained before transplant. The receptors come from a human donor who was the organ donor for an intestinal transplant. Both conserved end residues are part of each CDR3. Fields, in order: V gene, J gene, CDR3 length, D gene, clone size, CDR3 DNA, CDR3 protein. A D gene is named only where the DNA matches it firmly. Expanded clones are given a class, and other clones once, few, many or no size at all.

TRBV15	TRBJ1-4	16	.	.	TGTGCCACCAGCAGAGATGCGGGGGCGGTTGGGGAAAAACTGTTTTTT	CATSRDAGAVGEKLFF
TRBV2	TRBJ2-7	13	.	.	TGTGCCAGCAGTGAAAGTGGGGGGTACGAGCAGTACTTC	CASSESGGYEQYF
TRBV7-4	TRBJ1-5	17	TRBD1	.	TGTGCCAGCAGCCCTTTGGGACAGGCAATTCGTAATCAGCCCCAGCATTTT	CASSPLGQAIRNQPQHF
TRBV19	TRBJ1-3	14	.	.	TGTGCCAGTAGTTCCTGGACAGACAGAAACACCATATATTTT	CASSSWTDRNTIYF
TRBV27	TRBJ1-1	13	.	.	TGTGCCAGCATCCCCCGTGGAGACAGTGAAGCTTTCTTT	CASIPRGDSEAFF
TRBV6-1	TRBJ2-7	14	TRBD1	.	TGTGCCAGCAGTGGGACAGGCGATCCCTACGAGCAGTACTTC	CASSGTGDPYEQYF
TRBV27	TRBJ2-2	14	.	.	TGTGCCAGCAGCCCAAGGGGGGGCACCGGGGAGCTGTTTTTT	CASSPRGGTGELFF
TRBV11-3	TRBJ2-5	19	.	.	TGTGCCAGCAGCTTAGATCAGGACAGCCGCGTGGGGTACCAAGAGACCCAGTACTTC	CASSLDQDSRVGYQETQYF
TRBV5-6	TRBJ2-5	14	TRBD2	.	TGTGCCAGCAGCTTTTGGCTAGCGGGGGGCCTAAAGTACTTC	CASSFWLAGGLKYF
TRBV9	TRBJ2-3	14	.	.	TGTGCCAGCACCCACGAGTCTAGCACAGATACGCAGTATTTT	CASTHESSTDTQYF
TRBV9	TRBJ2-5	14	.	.	TGTGCCAGCAGCGTCGACAGTCTCGAGAGGACCCAGTACTTC	CASSVDSLERTQYF
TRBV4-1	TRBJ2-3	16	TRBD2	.	TGCGCCAGCAGCCAGGAGGGGACTAGTGCGACAGATACGCAGTATTTT	CASSQEGTSATDTQYF
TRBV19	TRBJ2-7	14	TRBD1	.	TGTGCCAGTAGTATGGGGACAGGGTTCTACGAGCAGTACTTC	CASSMGTGFYEQYF
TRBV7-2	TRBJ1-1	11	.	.	TGTGCCAGCAGCTTAGGGACTCAAGCTTTCTTT	CASSLGTQAFF
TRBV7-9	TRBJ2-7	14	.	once	TGTGCCATCATCTCTGGAGGGCTGACCTACGAGCAGTACTTC	CAIISGGLTYEQYF
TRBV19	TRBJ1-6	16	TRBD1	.	TGTGCCAGTAGTCCCCGGGACAGGGTTCGTCGGTCACCCCTCCACTTT	CASSPRDRVRRSPLHF
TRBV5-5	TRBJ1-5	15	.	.	TGTGCCAGCAGCTTGTATTTTGACAGATATCAGCCCCAGCATTTT	CASSLYFDRYQPQHF
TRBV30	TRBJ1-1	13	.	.	TGTGCCTGGGCGGACAGTATTAACACTGAAGCTTTCTTT	CAWADSINTEAFF
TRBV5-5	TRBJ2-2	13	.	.	TGTGCCAGCAGCTTTCTGTCGTTCGGGGAGCTGTTTTTT	CASSFLSFGELFF
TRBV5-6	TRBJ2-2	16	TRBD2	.	TGTGCCAGCAGCATACCAGCGGGGGCGGGGACCGGGGAGCTGTTTTTT	CASSIPAGAGTGELFF
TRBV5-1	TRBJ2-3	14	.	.	TGCGCCAGCAGCCCGGGATTGTCCACAGATACGCAGTATTTT	CASSPGLSTDTQYF
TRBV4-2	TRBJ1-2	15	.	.	TGTGCCAGCAGCCAGGCCCGTGGACAAGCTAGTGGCTACACCTTC	CASSQARGQASGYTF
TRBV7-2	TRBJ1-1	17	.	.	TGTGCCAGCAGCTTAGCCCGGCAGGTCTTCATGAACACTGAAGCTTTCTTT	CASSLARQVFMNTEAFF
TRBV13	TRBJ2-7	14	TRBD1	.	TGTGCCAGCAGCCCCGGGGCAGGGGGCTACGAGCAGTACTTC	CASSPGAGGYEQYF
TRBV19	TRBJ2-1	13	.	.	TGTGCCAGTAGTATTATAGGAGGTAATGAGCAGTTCTTC	CASSIIGGNEQFF
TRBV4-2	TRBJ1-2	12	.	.	TGTGCCAGCAGCCAACCTCTGTCTGGCTACACCTTC	CASSQPLSGYTF
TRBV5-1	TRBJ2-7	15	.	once	TGCGCCAGCAGCTTGGGCGGGGCTAGCTCCTACGAGCAGTACTTC	CASSLGGASSYEQYF
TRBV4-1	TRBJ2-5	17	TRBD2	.	TGCGCCAGCAGCCAATGGGCCGGGGAGGGGCAAGAAGAGACCCAGTACTTC	CASSQWAGEGQEETQYF
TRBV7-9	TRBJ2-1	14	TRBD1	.	TGTGCCAGCAGCTTTCCTGGACAGGGGTATGAGCAGTTCTTC	CASSFPGQGYEQFF
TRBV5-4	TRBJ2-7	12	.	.	TGTGCCAGCAGCTTGGTAGGGGGCGAGCAGTACTTC	CASSLVGGEQYF
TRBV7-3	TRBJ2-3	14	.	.	TGTGCCAGCAGCTTAGGGACTAGCACAGATACGCAGTATTTT	CASSLGTSTDTQYF
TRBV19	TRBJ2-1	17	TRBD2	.	TGTGCCAGTAGTATTGGACTAGCGGGGGGGCCGGGGAATGAGCAGTTCTTC	CASSIGLAGGPGNEQFF
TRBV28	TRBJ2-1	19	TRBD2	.	TGTGCCAGCAGTTTTTATGGTCTAGCGGGGGGCACCAGTCACAATGAGCAGTTCTTC	CASSFYGLAGGTSHNEQFF
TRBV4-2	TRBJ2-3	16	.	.	TGTGCCAGCAGCCAAGAATTCCCCGTCGAGGGCGATACGCAGTATTTT	CASSQEFPVEGDTQYF
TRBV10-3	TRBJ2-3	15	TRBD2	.	TGTGCCATCAGCGTCGGGGGGGCCCTAACAGATACGCAGTATTTT	CAISVGGALTDTQYF
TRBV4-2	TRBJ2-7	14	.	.	TGTGCCAGCAGCCAAGTCCACCCCAGCTACGAGCAGTACTTC	CASSQVHPSYEQYF
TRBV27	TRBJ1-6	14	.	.	TGTGCCAGCAGTTGGCAGGGATTGAATTCACCCCTCCACTTT	CASSWQGLNSPLHF
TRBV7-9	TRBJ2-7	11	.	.	TGTGCCAGCAGAGCCGGGTACGAGCAGTACTTC	CASRAGYEQYF